The clone carrying this T cell receptor beta chain was counted ten times or more. The target antigen is unknown. Time point noted: newly diagnosed GD, antithyroid drugs for less than 3 months. The authors made the TCR library using RNA they extracted from PBMCs. Graves' disease diagnoses followed American Thyroid Association guidelines. CDR3 size: 15 residues. From germline, CDR1 is DFQATT and CDR2 SNEGSKA (reference sequence). The V segment lost 5 bases and the J segment 0 bases; nucleotides outside the gene matches: 8. This specimen belongs to a study of regulatory T cells in long-lasting Graves disease. Findings and caveats of the study: Compared with new cases, persistent Graves' patients showed reduced TCR diversity. Only peripheral blood was studied, not thyroid tissue. Persistent disease was associated with favored TRBV28 usage and with favored use of TRBJ1-2 and TRBJ2-5.

With iRepertoire HTBI primers and Arm-PCR of CDR3 regions, TCR beta libraries were built. TCRdb redid the calling of the multiplex PCR reads with MiXCR, one entry per CDR3 protein. The sample gives 300,000 to 400,000 distinct CDR3 sequences, about 16% of which show up once; approximately 21% is in the top ten. This clonotype was sampled from a female donor with Graves disease. This chain connects TRBV20-1 to TRBJ1-1; 8 bases align to TRBD1. The sequenced sample was peripheral blood mononuclear cells (PBMCs), obtained at new diagnosis, from a patient treated with antithyroid drugs. The CDR3 is CSAPNGQGMNTEAFF. The CDR3 nucleotides read TGCAGTGCTCCTAATGGACAGGGAATGAACACTGAAGCTTTCTTT.